Only one count was recorded for the clone carrying this T cell receptor (beta chain). Germline V gene data show CDR1 as MGHDK and CDR2 as SYGVNS. This CDR3 region has 14 residues. V dropped 8 bases and J dropped 3; count of bases not matched to a gene: 7. In the source study's methods: Amplification with reference gene primers provided the estimates of nucleated cell counts. The protocol was immunoSEQ multiplex PCR, while the TCRdb copy is restricted to in-frame clones and leaves out a portion. V, J and clone size derive from that table, while D and trimming were established from the DNA sequence. The sample includes roughly 200,000 clones, roughly four fifths of them seen just once. The data were obtained in a study of blood T cell repertoires in COVID-19. Study summary: Samples of COVID-19 (acute and convalescent) were obtained from the United States, Italy and Spain.

The sequence was obtained from a woman over 75 with COVID-19, enrolled during active disease. This chain links TRBV25-1 with TRBJ2-7; 10 nucleotides line up with TRBD1. The sample taken for sequencing was peripheral blood. DNA of the CDR3: TGTGCCAGCCGGGGACAGGGGCGGTTCTACGAGCAGTACTTC. Translated: CASRGQGRFYEQYF.